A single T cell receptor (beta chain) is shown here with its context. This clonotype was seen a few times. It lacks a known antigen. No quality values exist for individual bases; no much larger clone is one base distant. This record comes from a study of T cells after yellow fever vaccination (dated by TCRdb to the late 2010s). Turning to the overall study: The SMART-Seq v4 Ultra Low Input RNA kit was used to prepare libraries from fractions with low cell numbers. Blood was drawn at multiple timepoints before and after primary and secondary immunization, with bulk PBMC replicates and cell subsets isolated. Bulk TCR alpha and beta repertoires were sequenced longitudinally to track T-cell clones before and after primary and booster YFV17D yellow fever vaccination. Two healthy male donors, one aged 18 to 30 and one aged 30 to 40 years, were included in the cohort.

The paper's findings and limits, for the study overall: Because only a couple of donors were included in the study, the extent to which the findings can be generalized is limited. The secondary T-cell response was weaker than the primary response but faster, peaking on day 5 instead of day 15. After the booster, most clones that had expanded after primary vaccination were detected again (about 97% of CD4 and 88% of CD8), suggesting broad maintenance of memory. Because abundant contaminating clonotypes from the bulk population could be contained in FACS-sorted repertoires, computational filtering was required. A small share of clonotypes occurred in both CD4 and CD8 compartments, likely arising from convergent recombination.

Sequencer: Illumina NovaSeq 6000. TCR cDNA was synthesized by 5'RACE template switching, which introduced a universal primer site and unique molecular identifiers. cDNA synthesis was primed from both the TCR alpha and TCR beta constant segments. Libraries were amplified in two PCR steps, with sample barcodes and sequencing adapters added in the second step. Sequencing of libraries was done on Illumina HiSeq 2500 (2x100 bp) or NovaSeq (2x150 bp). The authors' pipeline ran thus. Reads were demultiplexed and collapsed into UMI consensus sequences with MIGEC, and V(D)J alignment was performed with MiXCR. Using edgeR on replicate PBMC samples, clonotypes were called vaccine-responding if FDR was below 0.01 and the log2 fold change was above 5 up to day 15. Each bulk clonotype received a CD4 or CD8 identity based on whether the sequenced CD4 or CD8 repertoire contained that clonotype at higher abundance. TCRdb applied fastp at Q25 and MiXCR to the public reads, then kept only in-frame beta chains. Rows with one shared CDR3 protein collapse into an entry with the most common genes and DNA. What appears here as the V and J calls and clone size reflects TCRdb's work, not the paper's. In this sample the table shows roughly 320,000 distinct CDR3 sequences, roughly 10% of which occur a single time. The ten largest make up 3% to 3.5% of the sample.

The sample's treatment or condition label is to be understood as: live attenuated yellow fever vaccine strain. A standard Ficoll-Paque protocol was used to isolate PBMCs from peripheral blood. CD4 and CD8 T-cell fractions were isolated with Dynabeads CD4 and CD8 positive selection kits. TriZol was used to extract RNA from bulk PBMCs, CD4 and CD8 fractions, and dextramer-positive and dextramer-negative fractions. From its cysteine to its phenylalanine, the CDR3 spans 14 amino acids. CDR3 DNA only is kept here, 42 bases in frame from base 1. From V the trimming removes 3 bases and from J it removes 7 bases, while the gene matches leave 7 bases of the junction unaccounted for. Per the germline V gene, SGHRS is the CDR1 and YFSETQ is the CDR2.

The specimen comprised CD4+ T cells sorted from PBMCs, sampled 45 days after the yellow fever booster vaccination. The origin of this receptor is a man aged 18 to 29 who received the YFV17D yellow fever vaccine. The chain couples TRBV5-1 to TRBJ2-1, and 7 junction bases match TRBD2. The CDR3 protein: CASSYPGLKNEQFF. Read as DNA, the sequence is TGCGCCAGCAGCTACCCGGGACTAAAGAATGAGCAGTTCTTC.